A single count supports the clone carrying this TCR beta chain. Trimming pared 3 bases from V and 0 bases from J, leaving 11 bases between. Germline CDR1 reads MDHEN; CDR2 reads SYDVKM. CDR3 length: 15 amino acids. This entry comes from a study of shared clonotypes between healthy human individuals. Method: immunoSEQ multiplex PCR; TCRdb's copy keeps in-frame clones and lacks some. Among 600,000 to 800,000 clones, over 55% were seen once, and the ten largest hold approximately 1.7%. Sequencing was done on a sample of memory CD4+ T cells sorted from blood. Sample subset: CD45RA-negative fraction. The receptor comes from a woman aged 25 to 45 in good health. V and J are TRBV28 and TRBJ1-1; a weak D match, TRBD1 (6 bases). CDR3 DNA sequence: TGTGCCAGCAGTTTCGGTACAGGGATGAACACTGAAGCTTTCTTT. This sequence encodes CASSFGTGMNTEAFF.